This note documents a single T cell receptor (beta chain) sequence. Its antigen is as yet unknown. CDR1 is SEHNR and CDR2 is FQNEAQ in the germline V gene (reference sequence). The CDR3 covers 13 residues. The junction had 6 bases not matched to a gene; V was cut back by 1 base and J by 9 bases. TCRdb recomputed calls from the RACE reads with MiXCR, one row per CDR3 protein. The sample holds 57,000 or so distinct CDR3 sequences, around 10% seen once. The sample comes from a study of human T cells and chemical hapten exposure. Study conclusions and caveats: Positive correlation was observed between PT1 expanded TCR counts and patch test score. Controls formed significantly fewer large CDR3 similarity clusters than expanded TCRs did.

Described time point: pre-sensitization, week 0. Sample treatment: therapeutic diphenylcyclopropenone sensitization with weekly scalp DPC. V usage is TRBV7-9 and J usage is TRBJ2-7; 7 nucleotides agree with TRBD2. The sample consisted of whole blood, taken in connection with sensitization to the hapten diphenylcyclopropenone (DPC). The TCR sequence derives from a woman between 40 and 50 years old with alopecia areata. Some clones in this sample may be carry-over from other donors' samples. CDR3 bases: TGTGCCAGCAGCTTAGATGGCAGCGGGGTGCAGTACTTC. This gives the protein CASSLDGSGVQYF.